What follows are 8 T cell receptor beta chains derived from one specimen sequenced in a study of Graves' ophthalmopathy and Graves' hyperthyroidism. RNA transcripts yielded amplified TCR beta CDR3 regions. HTBI primers primed a first-round RT-PCR, and a second-round multiplex PCR followed. One entry per CDR3 protein, called by TCRdb with MiXCR from the multiplex PCR reads. The data contain almost 750,000 distinct CDR3 sequences, 35% to 50% of them singletons. The sample taken for sequencing was peripheral blood. The receptors stem from an adult man with Graves' ophthalmopathy.

This clonotype occurred a few times. The chain uses TRBV7-2 and TRBJ2-6; D uncertain. This CDR3 comprises 14 residues. The V gene lost 4 bases and the J gene lost 1 base, with 5 bases spanning the gap. The V gene's germline CDR1 is SGHTA and CDR2 FQGNSA. The CDR3 region has the DNA TGTGCCAGCAGCTGGGATTCTGGGGCCAACGTCCTGACTTTC. It yields the protein CASSWDSGANVLTF.

This chain joins TRBV7-9 and TRBJ2-7, with 7 positions matching TRBD1. CDR3 length equals 14 residues. V trimming: 5 bases; J trimming: 4 bases; junction bases outside the gene matches: 8. Germline assignment: CDR1 SEHNR and CDR2 FQNEAQ (reference sequence). The CDR3 coding sequence is TGTGCCAGCAGCACCTCCGACAGGGCTTACGAGCAGTACTTC. Translating gives CASSTSDRAYEQYF.

Turning to this clonotype: The junction and the germline gene differ at one end; a read error may be behind it. The rearrangement uses TRBV2 and TRBJ1-2, with TRBD1 matching over 8 bases. Germline CDR1 and CDR2: SNHLY and FYNNEI. The CDR3 is 15 amino acids. The CDR3 nucleotides read TGTACCAGCCGGTCAGGACAGGGCTCTAACTATGGCTACACCTTC. Translating it yields CTSRSGQGSNYGYTF. The full variable domain, rest sourced from reference TRBV2 and TRBJ1-2, is EPEVTQTPSHQVTQMGQEVILRCVPISNHLYFYWYRQILGQKVEFLVSFYNNEISEKSEIFDDQFSVERPDGSNFTLKIRSTKLEDSAMYFCTSRSGQGSNYGYTFGSGTRLTVV.

This clonotype has only one observation. The V gene is TRBV11-2, the J gene TRBJ2-7; D is unclear. Trimming took 6 bases from V and 0 from J, leaving 21 bases between them. Germline CDR1 is SGHAT and CDR2 is FQNNGV. The CDR3 covers 17 residues. The CDR3 spells CASSEASGQMSSYEQYF. The DNA of the CDR3 is TGTGCCAGCAGTGAAGCGTCTGGGCAGATGAGCTCCTACGAGCAGTACTTC.

This clonotype was picked up many times. The chain has TRBV24-1 and TRBJ2-5; TRBD2 matches 8 bases. The CDR3 runs 17 residues. CDR1 KGHDR and CDR2 SFDVKD come from the germline V gene. The trim removed 4 bases at V and 4 bases at J, leaving 13 bases unmatched. DNA for the CDR3: TGTGCCACCAGTGACTCACTAGCGGAAAAAGGTGGAGAGACCCAGTACTTC. This gives the protein CATSDSLAEKGGETQYF.

This clonotype was found many times. This chain links TRBV2 with TRBJ1-2; a possible D gene is TRBD1 (6 bases). Germline loops: CDR1 SNHLY, CDR2 FYNNEI. V lost 8 bases to trimming and J lost 6 bases, with 13 bases between them. The CDR3 is 12 amino acids. CDR3 protein: CASQEGGDGYTF. As DNA, the CDR3 is TGTGCCAGCCAGGAAGGGGGTGATGGCTACACCTTC. Full variable domain (rest looked up from reference TRBV2 and TRBJ1-2): EPEVTQTPSHQVTQMGQEVILRCVPISNHLYFYWYRQILGQKVEFLVSFYNNEISEKSEIFDDQFSVERPDGSNFTLKIRSTKLEDSAMYFCASQEGGDGYTFGSGTRLTVV.

This clonotype has ten or more counts. This chain joins TRBV7-9 and TRBJ2-7, with D unresolved. V was clipped by 5 bases and J by 5 bases, with 16 bases between them. This CDR3 comprises 14 residues. The germline gives CDR1 SEHNR, CDR2 FQNEAQ (reference sequence). CDR3 sequence (DNA): TGTGCCAGCAGCCCGGCCAGTAACTCGAACGAGCAGTACTTC. Protein: CASSPASNSNEQYF.

This clonotype was detected ten times or more. V and J are TRBV29-1 and TRBJ2-7, with D unresolved. V lost 1 base to trimming and J lost 6 bases, with 7 bases between them. Germline values: CDR1 SQVTM, CDR2 ANQGSEA. The CDR3 loop spans 11 amino acids. This CDR3 reads CSVEGSSEQYF. In DNA form, the CDR3 reads TGCAGCGTTGAAGGGAGCTCCGAGCAGTACTTC.